The 15 T cell receptor beta chains listed next were all sequenced from one sample in a study of blood T cell repertoires in COVID-19. Using immunoSEQ multiplex PCR, the repertoire was profiled, and TCRdb retains in-frame clones only, with some absent. This table has 150,000 to 180,000 clones, approximately 90% appearing once. The sequencing sample was made of peripheral blood. Source of these receptors: a woman in her 70s with acute or convalescent COVID-19.

This chain's CDR3 is CASSLAAVSSYEQYV. CDR3 DNA sequence: TGTGCCAGTAGCCTCGCGGCGGTAAGCTCCTACGAGCAGTACGTC. The genes are TRBV19 and TRBJ2-7; D gene ambiguous. Germline CDR1 LNHDA, CDR2 SQIVND (reference sequence). The V end was cut by 6 bases, the J end by 0 bases, with 15 bases between. The CDR3 sequence is 15 residues long.

The chain couples TRBV5-1 to TRBJ1-1, with D maybe TRBD1 (5 bases). Germline CDR1 is SGHRS and CDR2 is YFSETQ. There are 13 residues in the CDR3. Trimming stripped 2 bases from V and 5 bases from J, with 10 bases between. The CDR3 region has the DNA TGCGCCAGCAGCTTCGGGGAGGGGACTGAAGCTTTCTTT. Translation: CASSFGEGTEAFF.

The chain joins TRBV5-1 to TRBJ2-7, with 11 bases fitting TRBD2. CDR1 and CDR2 (germline): SGHRS, YFSETQ. This CDR3 spans 17 amino acids. V was clipped by 2 bases and J by 5 bases; unmatched bases: 12. The CDR3 loop is CASSLDPTSGGRNEQYV. CDR3 nucleotides: TGCGCCAGCAGCTTAGACCCAACTAGCGGGGGTAGGAACGAGCAGTACGTC.

This chain uses TRBV7-8 with TRBJ1-4; D unclear. The CDR3 has 15 amino acids. Trimming cost V 1 base and J 4 bases, with 10 bases left between them. Germline lookup yields CDR1 SGHVS and CDR2 FQNEAQ. CDR3 residues: CASSLELGSNEKLFF. The CDR3 nucleotides read TGTGCCAGCAGCTTAGAACTGGGGAGTAATGAAAAACTGTTTTTT. Full variable domain (outside the CDR3, taken from reference TRBV7-8 and TRBJ1-4): GAGVSQSPRYKVAKRGQDVALRCDPISGHVSLFWYQQALGQGPEFLTYFQNEAQLDKSGLPSDRFFAERPEGSVSTLKIQRTQQEDSAVYLCASSLELGSNEKLFFGSGTQLSVL.

This chain links TRBV18 with TRBJ2-2; D gene unclear. CDR1 is KGHSH and CDR2 is LQKENI in the germline V gene. V lost 2 bases and J 5 bases, leaving 6 bases between the germline ends. This CDR3 contains 13 residues. CDR3 nucleotide sequence: TGTGCCAGCTCACCAATCGGGACCGGGGAGCTGTTTTTT. Amino acids: CASSPIGTGELFF.

This rearrangement joins TRBV5-1 to TRBJ2-6; 11 nucleotides match TRBD2. There are 19 residues in the CDR3. Losses at the gene ends were 3 bases for V and 2 bases for J; bases not matched to a gene: 10. Germline V gene data show CDR1 as SGHRS and CDR2 as YFSETQ. The CDR3 DNA reads TGCGCCAGCAGCTCCCCGGCTAGCGGGGGGCGGACTGGGGCCAACGTCCTGACTTTC. Translated, it gives CASSSPASGGRTGANVLTF.

CDR3: CASSFDIFVETQYF. In nucleotides, the CDR3 is TGTGCCAGCAGCTTTGACATTTTTGTAGAGACCCAGTACTTC. J is TRBJ2-5 and V is TRBV7-9; D remains ambiguous. Trimming stripped 3 bases from V and 4 bases from J, with 12 bases between. Per germline, CDR1 SEHNR and CDR2 FQNEAQ (reference sequence). CDR3 length: 14 amino acids.

The V and J genes are TRBV11-3 and TRBJ2-1; 10 bases fit TRBD2. This CDR3 contains 17 residues. Germline trimming cut 5 bases from V and 6 bases from J; bases unmatched to any gene: 13. Looked up from germline, CDR1 is SGHNT and CDR2 is YENEEA. Here the CDR3 DNA reads TGTGCCAGCAGCGCTTCCGGACTAGCGGTATATTCCAATGAGCAGTTCTTC. This translates into CASSASGLAVYSNEQFF.

J is TRBJ2-6 and V is TRBV7-9; 8 nucleotides agree with TRBD1. V gave up 5 bases and J gave up 0 bases; unmatched junction bases: 12. The CDR3 is made up of 19 amino acids. Germline CDR1 and CDR2: SEHNR and FQNEAQ (reference sequence). The CDR3 is CASSTTRKDRASGANVLTF. The CDR3 DNA reads as TGTGCCAGCAGCACCACCAGAAAGGACAGGGCCTCTGGGGCCAACGTCCTGACTTTC.

J is TRBJ2-3 and V is TRBV2; 9 nucleotides align to TRBD1. This CDR3 comprises 15 residues. Trimming cost V 6 bases and J 2 bases; bases outside gene matches: 6. The germline V gene encodes CDR1 SNHLY and CDR2 FYNNEI. CDR3 sequence: CASSGQGTLTDTQYF. The DNA for the CDR3 is TGTGCCAGCAGCGGACAGGGGACTCTCACAGATACGCAGTATTTT.

This chain connects TRBV5-1 to TRBJ2-3, with a tentative D call TRBD1 (6 bases). CDR3 length equals 14 residues. Looked up from germline, CDR1 is SGHRS and CDR2 is YFSETQ. V gave up 1 base and J gave up 6 bases, with 12 bases separating them. Here the CDR3 DNA reads TGCGCCAGCAGCTTGTCTGGGGGCCGCGATACGCAGTATTTT. Translation: CASSLSGGRDTQYF.

The rearrangement joins TRBV3-1 (or the pseudogene TRBV3-2) to TRBJ1-6; D not resolved. The CDR3 loop spans 17 amino acids. CDR1 and CDR2 from the germline V gene are LGHDT and YNNKEL (reference sequence). The V and J ends lost 3 bases and 7 bases respectively, with 19 bases between them. CDR3 in amino acids: CASSQGKVEFLNSPLHF. In nucleotides, the CDR3 is TGTGCCAGCAGCCAGGGTAAAGTGGAGTTCCTGAATTCACCCCTCCACTTT.

The DNA of the CDR3 is TGTGCCAGCAGCTTGGATTGGGGGGCTGAAGCTTTCTTT. This encodes CASSLDWGAEAFF. J is TRBJ1-1 and V is TRBV7-9; weak D call: TRBD1 (5 bases). Trimming took off 3 bases at V and 6 bases at J, with 11 bases between the two ends. This CDR3 comprises 13 residues. Looked up from germline, CDR1 is SEHNR and CDR2 is FQNEAQ (reference sequence).

Written as DNA, the CDR3 is TGTGCCAGCAGTTACTCCCGGGTGGGGAGCGAAAAACTGTTTTTT. Its translation is CASSYSRVGSEKLFF. V gene TRBV6-5 combines with J gene TRBJ1-4; D gene uncertain. CDR3 length: 15 residues. V lost 0 bases and J 8 bases, leaving 13 bases between the germline ends. The V gene's germline CDR1 is MNHEY and CDR2 SVGAGI.

The rearrangement uses TRBV5-1 and TRBJ2-3; no clear D gene. CDR1 is SGHRS and CDR2 is YFSETQ in the germline V gene. Deletions cut 5 bases from V and 4 bases from J, with 8 bases between. The CDR3 runs 12 residues. The CDR3 DNA is TGCGCCAGCAGGTTGATATCAGATACGCAGTATTTT. Protein product: CASRLISDTQYF.